This T cell receptor (beta chain) was sequenced in a study of blood T cell repertoires in COVID-19. The table came from immunoSEQ multiplex PCR; TCRdb's copy has only in-frame clones and leaves some out. The table includes some 670,000 clones, 90% detected once. The source material was peripheral blood. The sequence derives from a woman between 18 and 29 years old with acute or convalescent COVID-19.

CDR3 protein: CASSFPTLVNEQFF. The CDR3 coding sequence is TGTGCCAGCAGCTTCCCGACACTTGTCAATGAGCAGTTCTTC. The chain links TRBV7-9 to TRBJ2-1, with D unclear. The CDR3 totals 14 residues. Germline V CDR1 and CDR2: SEHNR, FQNEAQ (reference sequence). The V gene lost 3 bases and the J gene lost 6 bases, with 12 bases spanning the gap. Using reference TRBV7-9 and TRBJ2-1 for the parts outside the CDR3, the full variable domain is DTGVSQNPRHKITKRGQNVTFRCDPISEHNRLYWYRQTLGQGPEFLTYFQNEAQLEKSRLLSDRFSAERPKGSFSTLEIQRTEQGDSAMYLCASSFPTLVNEQFFGPGTRLTVL.